Following are 6 T cell receptor beta chains from one sample sequenced in a study of technical replicates of blood from a few donors. Data came from immunoSEQ multiplex PCR; TCRdb stores just in-frame clones and leaves some out. The sample consists of approximately 85,000 clones, 94% of them appearing once. The source material was T cells isolated from PBMCs. These receptors came from a human donor in good health.

The chain combines TRBV6-5 with TRBJ2-2; no reliable D call. Trimming took off 6 bases at V and 3 bases at J, with 11 bases between the two ends. Germline V gives CDR1 MNHEY, CDR2 SVGAGI. This CDR3 spans 14 amino acids. The CDR3 coding sequence is TGTGCCAGCAGGATACGAAGCTACACCGGGGAGCTGTTTTTT. Amino acids: CASRIRSYTGELFF.

The chain employs TRBV5-1 and TRBJ2-4; 10 positions agree with TRBD2. J was trimmed by 5 bases and V by 4 bases; bases with no gene match: 9. This CDR3 is built from 16 residues. Per the germline V gene, CDR1 is SGHRS and CDR2 is YFSETQ. CDR3 coding DNA: TGCGCCAGCAGCCCCCTGACTAGCGGGCCCGAAAACATTCAGTACTTC. Encoded protein: CASSPLTSGPENIQYF. Complete variable domain (other parts from reference TRBV5-1 and TRBJ2-4): KAGVTQTPRYLIKTRGQQVTLSCSPISGHRSVSWYQQTPGQGLQFLFEYFSETQRNKGNFPGRFSGRQFSNSRSEMNVSTLELGDSALYLCASSPLTSGPENIQYFGAGTRLSVL.

The gene calls are TRBV10-2 and TRBJ1-1; unclear D gene. The germline CDR1 and CDR2 sequences are WSHSY and SAAADI. Trimming stripped 4 bases from V and 2 bases from J, with 8 bases between. The CDR3 is 13 residues long. DNA for the CDR3: TGCGCCAGCAGTGCTCAGGTAAACACTGAAGCTTTCTTT. Its translation: CASSAQVNTEAFF.

The V call is TRBV9, the J call TRBJ2-7, with 8 bases fitting TRBD1. CDR3 size: 18 residues. Per the germline V gene, CDR1 is SGDLS and CDR2 is YYNGEE. The ends lost 3 bases at V and 1 base at J; junction bases unmatched: 15. This CDR3 is CASSGRQGAPLPSYEQYF. CDR3 coding DNA: TGTGCCAGCAGCGGGCGGCAGGGGGCACCCCTCCCTTCCTACGAGCAGTACTTC.

Only one count was recorded for this clone. The rearrangement uses TRBV30 and TRBJ2-3, with D possibly being TRBD2 (5 bases). The CDR3 is made up of 14 amino acids. Germline CDR1 is GTSNPN and CDR2 is SVGIG (reference sequence). Trimming cost V 5 bases and J 4 bases, with 16 bases left between them. The CDR3 spells CAWGSGSPPDTQYF. The CDR3 DNA reads TGTGCCTGGGGTTCGGGGTCGCCGCCAGATACGCAGTATTTT.

The chain links TRBV7-9 to TRBJ2-5; 12 bases align to TRBD2. This CDR3 spans 17 amino acids. Germline V CDR1 and CDR2: SEHNR, FQNEAQ (reference sequence). The J segment lost 4 bases and the V segment lost 0 bases, leaving 6 bases of the junction unmatched. This chain's CDR3 is CASSLAPGLAGPETQYF. The CDR3 nucleotides are TGTGCCAGCAGCTTAGCCCCCGGACTAGCGGGGCCAGAGACCCAGTACTTC. The full variable domain, in which reference TRBV7-9 and TRBJ2-5 provide the parts outside the CDR3, is DTGVSQNPRHKITKRGQNVTFRCDPISEHNRLYWYRQTLGQGPEFLTYFQNEAQLEKSRLLSDRFSAERPKGSFSTLEIQRTEQGDSAMYLCASSLAPGLAGPETQYFGPGTRLLVL.